This T cell receptor (beta chain) was obtained from a study of cytomegalovirus exposure and HLA in healthy donors (dated by TCRdb to about 2017). For the study in its entirety: According to an earlier analysis of 587 of the donors, 200 million or so T cells yielded 95 million to 140 million unique TCR beta sequences and less than 300 Gb of sequence data. Roughly 290 gigabases of sequencing data and 70 million to 100 million unique TCR sequences made up an early release that covered roughly 670 HLA-typed donors. The genetic ancestry cluster associated with self-reported Caucasian donors included 81% of the roughly 410 genotyped donors. The study aimed to test whether signatures of past pathogen exposure could be identified by cataloging public T cell receptors. The study profiled the T cell repertoires of around 700 subjects by immunosequencing and related them to cytomegalovirus serostatus. Along with the roughly 670-subject first cohort, a separate validation cohort of over 90 different subjects was used. High-throughput TCR immunosequencing, statistical association of individual TCRs with disease status, and machine learning were combined to predict cytomegalovirus infection status. To study patterns of TCR occurrence, a later analysis re-analyzed previously published TCR beta repertoires from just over 650 donors and added high-resolution HLA genotyping. Rather than using new phenotypic data, the later analysis identified candidate immune exposures from TCR beta sequences and from how often those sequences occurred across donors. To decide whether each TCR beta V gene segment behaved as functional or pseudogenic, an earlier analysis of some 600 of the donors relied on high-throughput TCR beta sequencing. Alongside the repertoire data, information on donor age, sex, ethnicity and CMV serostatus was compiled. Genome-wide SNP genotypes for about 65% of the roughly 670 donors were used in a later genetic analysis, which treated that subset as a discovery cohort. Every repertoire in the discovery cohort had been generated on one and the same sequencing platform. HLA typing included class I and class II loci at four-digit resolution. The number of typed donors differed by locus: roughly 620-630 for A, B, C, DRB1 and DQB1; 500 to 550 for DQA1; 606 for DPA1; and roughly 450 for DPB1. About 5 DR-DQ haplotypes were handled as single units for association and clustering, since linkage in the cohort was strong. Among about 360 genotyped donors of the cohort, an average of approximately 240,000 unique TCR beta nucleotide sequences were sequenced per donor, around a sixth of them non-productive.

The cohort comprised fewer than 700 healthy bone marrow donors. At the time of sampling, every cohort member was nominally healthy, though immune exposures that went unrecorded were likely present. The donor tested CMV seronegative, placing the donor among the roughly 400 seronegative members of the cohort. A peripheral blood sample was collected from each donor, and TCR beta sequencing was performed on peripheral blood mononuclear cells. The Qiagen DNeasy Blood Extraction Kit was used to extract genomic DNA from the blood cell samples. The receptor library was made with the immunoSEQ multiplex PCR assay. A mixture of 60 forward primers for TCR Vbeta segments and 13 reverse primers for TCR Jbeta segments was used in the multiplex PCR. The CDR3 region of rearranged TCR beta genes was amplified from genomic DNA with a multiplex PCR assay. Amplified TCR beta libraries were sequenced as 87-base-pair reads on the Illumina HiSeq System. The study's own analysis went as follows. In a later analysis, tens of millions of unique TCR beta chains were counted across the 666 repertoires, and around 11 million of these chains were shared by at least two donors. Raw reads were error-corrected and collapsed into unique sequences by a nearest-neighbor algorithm in which closely related sequences were merged to remove PCR and sequencing errors. To assign V, D and J gene segments, CDR3 sequences were aligned to IMGT reference sequences. For a sequence to be retained, a match of at least six nucleotides was required to both a V gene segment and a J gene segment. Rearrangements were called productive when the CDR3 lacked stop codons and stayed in frame with V and J; all others were non-productive. Following IMGT convention, CDR3 was defined as the stretch from the second conserved V-encoded cysteine up to the conserved J-encoded phenylalanine. The earlier analysis of about 620 of the donors excluded sequences that lacked an unambiguous match to a single V gene segment. An earlier analysis of several hundred of the donors called V segments functional above 56.7% productive rearrangements and segregating when the between-donor standard deviation exceeded 5%. A statistical classification framework was built to diagnose cytomegalovirus status from the catalog of TCR beta chain sequences. In a later analysis, V and J genes were assigned by comparing TCR nucleotide sequences against IMGT/GENE-DB human TR gene sequences. The TCRdist pipeline was used in a later analysis to assign CDR3 sequences and most-parsimonious VDJ recombination scenarios. In a later analysis, every TCR beta chain was defined by the combination of its CDR3 amino acid sequence and its V-gene family, and reads without a unique V-gene family were dropped. A later analysis removed 600 or so highly shared, low-generation-probability nucleotide sequences to deal with suspected cross-contamination and a sequencing artifact. A later analysis calculated a clonal expansion index for each public chain from normalized within-repertoire ranks of inferred template counts. In a later analysis, generation probabilities were computed with a VDJ recombination model fitted to out-of-frame rearrangements, and the resulting probabilities were checked against IGoR. Hypergeometric tests were used in a later analysis to score TCR-TCR, TCR-HLA and TCR-CMV co-occurrence, with a repertoire-size bias correction applied to the TCR pairs. In a later analysis, false discovery rates were estimated by permuting HLA or CMV assignments 20 times. In a later analysis, co-occurring TCRs were grouped using DBSCAN, with TCRdist sequence similarity added in when clustering inside HLA-allele-positive subsets. Co-occurrence clustering excluded repertoires with fewer than 30,000 or more than 120,000 public chains, plus five with anomalous nucleotide sharing. TCRdb took this table from immuneACCESS and kept in-frame rearrangements with V and J called. Such tables lack part of the clones; where checked against another copy, unresolved V genes explain under half of the gap, and the rest is unexplained. From that table come the V and J calls and clone size; the DNA was used to work out D and trimming. The sample contains roughly 100,000 clones, 60% to 85% of them found a single time. The top ten hold about 6% of the sample.

Concerning this clone: It has no known antigen specificity. No much larger clone exists at a distance of one base, and base qualities are not known.

Paper-wide results and their limitations: A cluster of highly shared sequence variants was judged likely to be a technical artifact of the sequencing pipeline. Seventeen rarely observed V segments, including chromosome 9 orphons, were excluded from the earlier analysis of several hundred of the donors because counts were too low. Sequencing depth was assumed to be roughly uniform across donors in the presence/absence analyses, though that assumption may not hold. In this cohort, only TCR beta chains were sequenced, and detectable features were limited by the absence of alpha or paired-chain data. Broadly in line with IMGT annotations, most TCR beta V segments showed up in productive rearrangements about 87% or about 30% of the time in an earlier analysis of 450 to 600 of the donors. A later genetic analysis reported fewer N-insertions in productive TCRs among donors in an Asian-associated ancestry cluster than the approximately 700-donor mean. When HLA alleles, especially DR and DQ, strongly co-occurred, attributing TCR associations to individual alleles was difficult. Immune exposure information for the cohort was limited to CMV serostatus. HLA typing was unavailable for some donors at each locus, so association tests used only the typed subset. In vitro tests confirmed that three of the cytomegalovirus-associated TCR beta chains recognize cytomegalovirus antigens. Linkage disequilibrium might explain the correlated functional status among segregating V segments, but an unknown experimental factor could not be excluded. Several of the top co-occurrence clusters appeared to be linked to parvovirus B19, influenza, CMV and Epstein-Barr virus, according to a later analysis. A further reported finding was that TCR beta sequences accurately predicted the HLA-A and HLA-B alleles for most subjects in the first cohort. The study listed 150 to 200 TCR beta chains as associated with cytomegalovirus. At a false discovery rate of 0.05, a later analysis linked under 20,000 TCR beta sequences to specific HLA alleles. Compared with equally common non-associated chains, HLA-associated TCR beta chains in a later analysis were more clonally expanded and had lower generation probabilities. Across donors, most TCR sequences were observed very rarely, whereas some public TCRs were present in many individuals. The authors suggested that the approach could potentially be extended to other disease states and immunological phenotypes. V-gene and J-gene trimming of TCR beta chains was associated with a missense DCLRE1C variant in a later genetic analysis, and the association was replicated in an independent cohort. The classifier was reported to diagnose cytomegalovirus status with high specificity and sensitivity in both the original cohort and the validation cohort. Most CMV-associated TCR beta chains appeared to be HLA-restricted in a later analysis, and the HLA associations seemed to be driven largely by CMV exposure. According to a later analysis, TCR association rates differed among HLA loci, with DRB1 alleles showing the most associated TCRs and HLA-C alleles showing the fewest. The 87-base-pair reads could not distinguish some IMGT-functional V segments, including TRBV6-2 and TRBV6-3, so those segments were excluded.

From the germline V gene (reference sequence), CDR1 is SGHNT and CDR2 is YYREEE. V is cut by 6 bases and J by 5 bases, and the space between the germline ends is 17 bases. Taken from cysteine to phenylalanine, the CDR3 has 14 residues. The sequence is cut down to CDR3 DNA, 42 bases in frame from base 1. Sequencing was performed on PBMCs. The source of this sequence is a male donor in good health and CMV-seronegative. This sequence uses TRBV5-4 and TRBJ2-5; the D gene is perhaps TRBD1, from 6 matching bases. The nucleotide sequence is given as TGTGCCAGCAAACTTGGGGGCGCACGGGAGACCCAGTACTTC. Its product reads: CASKLGGARETQYF.